The subject of this entry is one T cell receptor beta chain. Its antigen is not known. Unique-molecular-identifier-tagged TCR beta cDNA libraries were used. TCRdb processed the PCR reads anew with MiXCR; each CDR3 protein has one entry. The sample records 650,000 to 850,000 distinct CDR3 sequences, more than 45% being singletons. This sample is part of a study of post-analysis software for immune sequencing data. Whole-study results and caveats: Controls showed significantly higher normalized Chao1 diversity than did multiple sclerosis patients.

The TCR sequence derives from a girl aged 5-17 years with multiple sclerosis. Material: blood.

The CDR3 here is CASKEWEGARETQYF. The CDR3 nucleotides read TGTGCCAGCAAGGAATGGGAGGGGGCAAGAGAGACCCAGTACTTC. This chain links TRBV6-1 with TRBJ2-5; tentatively, D is TRBD1 or TRBD2 (7 bases each). Trimming removed 7 bases from V and 4 bases from J, with 19 bases in between. Looked up from germline, CDR1 is MNHNS and CDR2 is SASEGT. There are 15 residues in the CDR3.